The clone carrying this T cell receptor beta chain was seen a handful of times. The antigen is undetermined. The study reverse transcribed the entire isolated RNA, so it sequenced expressed TCRB transcripts. Some clones are missing from TCRdb's copy, which holds only in-frame ones; the method was immunoSEQ multiplex PCR. The table has hundreds of thousands of clones, about a sixth seen once. CD4+ cells of the naive, central memory, regulatory and stem cell-like memory types were sorted via CD45RO/CCR7/CD25/CD127/CD95/CD27. The data belong to a study of beta chain features in type 1 diabetes. Study summary: Healthy donors and patients had similar age, gender and cell yields. Whole-study findings and limits: Amplification by PCR could prefer shorter templates, with the same effect in patients and controls. Sequencing used cDNA, and cells with high TCR expression could therefore be over-represented.

Germline V gene sequence: CDR1 SNHLY, CDR2 FYNNEI. Trimming at V came to 3 bases and at J to 10 bases, leaving 8 bases not matched to a gene. The CDR3 sequence is 14 residues long. The V call is TRBV2, the J call TRBJ2-3; TRBD2 matches at 9 bases. Sequenced input: naive CD4+ T cells from blood. The TCR originated in a woman younger than 30 in good health. CDR3 amino acids: CASSDGRGRDPQYF. CDR3 in DNA: TGTGCCAGCAGTGACGGTCGCGGGAGGGACCCGCAGTATTTT.